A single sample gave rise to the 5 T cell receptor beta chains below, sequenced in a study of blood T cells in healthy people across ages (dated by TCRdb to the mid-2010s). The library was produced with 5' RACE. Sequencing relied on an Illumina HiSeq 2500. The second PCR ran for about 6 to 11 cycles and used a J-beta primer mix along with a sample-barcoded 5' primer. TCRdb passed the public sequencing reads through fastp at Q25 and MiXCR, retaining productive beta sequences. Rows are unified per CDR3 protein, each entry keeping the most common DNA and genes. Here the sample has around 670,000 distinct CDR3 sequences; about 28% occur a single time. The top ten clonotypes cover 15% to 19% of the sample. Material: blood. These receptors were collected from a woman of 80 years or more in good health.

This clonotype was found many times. Here the CDR3 reads CASSVGAGRNSPLHF. DNA of the CDR3: TGTGCCAGCAGCGTAGGGGCAGGGAGGAATTCACCCCTCCACTTT. V gene TRBV9 combines with J gene TRBJ1-6, with D possibly matching TRBD1 (5 bases). Germline CDR1 and CDR2: SGDLS and YYNGEE. V gave up 0 bases and J gave up 7 bases, with 11 bases separating them. The CDR3 totals 15 residues.

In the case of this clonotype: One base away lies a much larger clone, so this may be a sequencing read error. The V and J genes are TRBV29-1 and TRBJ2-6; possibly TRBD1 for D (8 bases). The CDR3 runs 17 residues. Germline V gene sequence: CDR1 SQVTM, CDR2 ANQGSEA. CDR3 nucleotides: TGCAGCGTTGAAGGGACAGGGAGGGTCGCTGGGGCCAACGTCCGGACTTTC. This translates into CSVEGTGRVAGANVRTF.

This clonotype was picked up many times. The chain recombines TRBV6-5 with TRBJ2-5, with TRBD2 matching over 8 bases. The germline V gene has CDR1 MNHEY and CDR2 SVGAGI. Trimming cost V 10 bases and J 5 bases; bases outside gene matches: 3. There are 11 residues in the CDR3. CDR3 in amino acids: CATGLVETQYF. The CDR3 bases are TGTGCCACGGGACTAGTCGAGACCCAGTACTTC.

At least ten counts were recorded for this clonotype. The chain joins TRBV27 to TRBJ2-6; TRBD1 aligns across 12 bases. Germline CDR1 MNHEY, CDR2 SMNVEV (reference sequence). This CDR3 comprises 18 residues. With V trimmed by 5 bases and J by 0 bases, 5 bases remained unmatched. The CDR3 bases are TGTGCCAGCAGTCCTGGGACAGGGGGCACCTCTGGGGCCAACGTCCTGACTTTC. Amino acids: CASSPGTGGTSGANVLTF.

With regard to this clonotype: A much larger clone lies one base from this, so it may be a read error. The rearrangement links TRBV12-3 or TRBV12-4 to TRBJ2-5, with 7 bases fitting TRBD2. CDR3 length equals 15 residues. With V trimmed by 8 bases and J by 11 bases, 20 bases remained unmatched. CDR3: CASRITRAGKNEQYF. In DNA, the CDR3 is TGTGCCAGCCGCATTACAAGAGCGGGGAAAAATGAGCAGTACTTC.